Each of the 15 T cell receptor beta chains below was sequenced from the same sample in a study of shared clonotypes between healthy human individuals. The assay was immunoSEQ multiplex PCR, and TCRdb's table has in-frame clones only and misses some. Of about 490,000 clones listed, approximately 80% are singletons. The specimen was PBMCs. The receptors originated from a woman aged 40 to 50 in good health. Some clones in this sample may be carry-over from other donors' samples.

Note on this clone: This may be a read error: a much more frequent sequence differs by one nucleotide. Distinct nucleotide sequences in the sample also encode this CDR3. The genes are TRBV10-2 and TRBJ2-7, with a weak D call TRBD1 (5 bases). Germline assignment: CDR1 WSHSY and CDR2 SAAADI. CDR3 length: 12 residues. CDR3 coding DNA: TGCGCCAGCAGGGACAACTCCTACGAGCAATACTTC. Translation gives CASRDNSYEQYF.

V and J are TRBV4-3 and TRBJ2-5; 12 bases line up with TRBD2. The CDR3 runs 15 residues. Germline CDR1 and CDR2: LGHNA and YSLEER. With V trimmed by 4 bases and J by 4 bases, 4 bases remained unmatched. CDR3 coding DNA: TGCGCCAGCAGCCCTAGGGGACTAGCGGGAGAGACCCAGTACTTC. Protein product: CASSPRGLAGETQYF.

This clone was recorded at least ten times. V is TRBV21-1 and J is TRBJ2-6. TRBV21-1 is labeled a pseudogene. This CDR3 contains 16 residues. The CDR3: CASSKEETPGANVLTF. The CDR3 coding sequence is TGTGCCAGCAGCAAAGAGGAGACACCTGGGGCCAACGTCCTGACTTTC.

This chain joins TRBV11-2 and TRBJ2-1; 7 bases line up with TRBD2. The V and J ends lost 7 bases and 4 bases, in that order; junction bases with no gene match: 4. Germline assignment: CDR1 SGHAT and CDR2 FQNNGV. The CDR3 covers 13 residues. The CDR3 nucleotides are TGTGCCAGCACGGCGGGGGAATACAATGAGCAGTTCTTC. This codes for CASTAGEYNEQFF.

The chain uses TRBV12-5 and TRBJ2-7, with 7 nucleotides matching TRBD1. This CDR3 spans 13 amino acids. Trimming removed 6 bases from V and 10 bases from J; junction bases left unmatched: 12. Germline-derived CDR1 and CDR2 are LGHNT and FRNRAP. The CDR3 loop reads CASGLGGRRNQYF. CDR3 DNA sequence: TGTGCTAGTGGCCTAGGGGGCCGGCGGAATCAGTACTTC.

This clone was found a few times. The gene calls are TRBV27 and TRBJ2-5; 12 nucleotides agree with TRBD1. Germline V CDR1 and CDR2: MNHEY, SMNVEV (reference sequence). Trimming cost V 5 bases and J 7 bases; bases outside gene matches: 14. The CDR3 is made up of 17 amino acids. The DNA of the CDR3 is TGTGCCAGCAGTCCTTTGGGGACAGGGGGCAGGAGCGGGACCCAGTACTTC. Protein sequence: CASSPLGTGGRSGTQYF.

The count of this clone is one. The CDR3 protein is CASSFELADEQFF. Here the CDR3 DNA reads TGTGCCAGCAGCTTTGAACTAGCTGATGAGCAGTTCTTC. The chain uses TRBV11-1 and TRBJ2-1, with D perhaps matching TRBD2 (6 bases). Between the trimmed V and J ends, which lost 3 bases and 8 bases, there was a span of 11 bases. The CDR3 is made up of 13 amino acids. Looked up from germline, CDR1 is SGHAT and CDR2 is FQDESV (reference sequence).

The J gene is TRBJ2-5, the V gene TRBV9, with D maybe TRBD1 (7 bases). CDR1 is SGDLS and CDR2 is YYNGEE in the germline V gene. The CDR3 loop spans 15 amino acids. Between the trimmed V and J ends, which lost 4 bases and 4 bases, there was a span of 17 bases. CDR3 residues: CASSQEQGEVETQYF. The CDR3, as DNA: TGTGCCAGCAGCCAAGAGCAGGGGGAGGTAGAGACCCAGTACTTC.

CDR3 nucleotide sequence: TGCAGCGTTCTCCCCCCCACAGGGGGCGGCGAGCAGTTCTTC. Its translation is CSVLPPTGGGEQFF. This chain joins TRBV29-1 and TRBJ2-1, with 9 positions matching TRBD1. The CDR3 spans 14 residues. CDR1 is SQVTM and CDR2 is ANQGSEA in the germline V gene. V shed 5 bases, J shed 10 bases, and the junction held 12 bases outside the gene matches.

The CDR3 loop is CASSLGWADTQYF. CDR3 DNA sequence: TGTGCCAGCAGCTTGGGTTGGGCAGATACGCAGTATTTT. The gene calls are TRBV5-4 and TRBJ2-3; D gene ambiguous. CDR3 length: 13 amino acids. V gave up 0 bases and J gave up 4 bases, with 6 bases separating them. CDR1 is SGHNT, CDR2 YYREEE, per germline (reference sequence).

V and J are TRBV9 and TRBJ2-7; a possible D gene is TRBD1 (5 bases). The CDR3 totals 14 residues. Trimming stripped 3 bases from V and 2 bases from J, with 12 bases between. CDR1 is SGDLS and CDR2 is YYNGEE in the germline V gene. CDR3 nucleotides: TGTGCCAGCAGCGCACCGACAGTACCCTACGAGCAGTACTTC. Its translation is CASSAPTVPYEQYF.

The V and J genes are TRBV7-2 and TRBJ1-2; D call uncertain. This CDR3 is built from 15 residues. CDR1 and CDR2 (germline): SGHTA, FQGNSA. The V gene lost 4 bases and the J gene lost 7 bases, with 19 bases spanning the gap. CDR3 coding DNA: TGTGCCAGCAGCTCGTCGACGGTCCTAACTTCTGGCTACACCTTC. Translated, it gives CASSSSTVLTSGYTF. The full variable domain, rest sourced from reference TRBV7-2 and TRBJ1-2, is GAGVSQSPSNKVTEKGKDVELRCDPISGHTALYWYRQSLGQGLEFLIYFQGNSAPDKSGLPSDRFSAERTGGSVSTLTIQRTQQEDSAVYLCASSSSTVLTSGYTFGSGTRLTVV.

The chain has TRBV30 and TRBJ2-6, with 9 positions matching TRBD1. V was clipped by 7 bases and J by 2 bases; unmatched bases: 6. The V gene's germline CDR1 is GTSNPN and CDR2 SVGIG (reference sequence). CDR3 length equals 15 residues. CDR3 in amino acids: CASRDRATGANVLTF. In nucleotides, the CDR3 is TGTGCCTCCCGGGACAGGGCTACTGGGGCCAACGTCCTGACTTTC.

This clone was observed a handful of times. The identical CDR3 is also encoded by other nucleotide sequences in the sample. The J gene is TRBJ2-5, the V gene TRBV9; D not certain. The V gene lost 3 bases and the J gene lost 5 bases, with 11 bases spanning the gap. The length of the CDR3 is 13 residues. CDR1 is SGDLS and CDR2 is YYNGEE in the germline V gene. CDR3 protein: CASSGGVGETQYF. The DNA of the CDR3 is TGTGCCAGCAGCGGAGGCGTGGGTGAGACCCAGTACTTC.

The CDR3 loop is CASGPPNRGRGYGYTF. CDR3 sequence (DNA): TGCGCCAGCGGGCCCCCAAACAGGGGTAGGGGGTATGGCTACACCTTC. The chain uses TRBV4-1 and TRBJ1-2; 7 bases map to TRBD1. With V trimmed by 8 bases and J by 5 bases, 17 bases remained unmatched. Looked up from germline, CDR1 is MGHRA and CDR2 is YSYEKL. CDR3 length: 16 residues.